The 22 T cell receptor beta chains given below trace back to one sample, sequenced in a study of blood T cell repertoires in COVID-19. Libraries were prepared by immunoSEQ multiplex PCR; TCRdb keeps only in-frame clonotypes and omits some of them. The table records fewer than 350,000 clones, roughly 89% of them present only once. Sequencing was carried out using PBMCs or T cells enriched from blood (not recorded which). All receptors come from a woman aged 18-29 years with acute COVID-19.

The rearrangement links TRBV27 to TRBJ2-7, with 9 bases identical to TRBD1. CDR3 length equals 15 residues. Germline lookup yields CDR1 MNHEY and CDR2 SMNVEV (reference sequence). The trim removed 4 bases at V and 3 bases at J, leaving 7 bases unmatched. In DNA form, the CDR3 reads TGTGCCAGCAGTTCGAGGACAGGGGCCATCTACGAGCAGTACTTC. This codes for CASSSRTGAIYEQYF.

The chain has TRBV4-2 and TRBJ2-3; 13 bases map to TRBD2. The CDR3 extends over 18 amino acids. The J segment lost 0 bases and the V segment lost 8 bases, leaving 11 bases of the junction unmatched. Germline V CDR1 and CDR2: LGHNA, YNFKEQ. CDR3 region: CASRPTSGRVFSTDTQYF. CDR3 nucleotide sequence: TGTGCCAGCCGACCAACTAGCGGGAGGGTTTTCAGCACAGATACGCAGTATTTT.

This chain connects TRBV10-2 to TRBJ1-4, with no clear D. Germline V gene sequence: CDR1 WSHSY, CDR2 SAAADI. The CDR3 extends over 14 amino acids. Between the trimmed V and J ends, which lost 3 bases and 5 bases, there was a span of 10 bases. The CDR3 is CASSDYGLNEKLFF. Written as DNA, the CDR3 is TGCGCCAGCAGTGATTACGGTCTCAATGAAAAACTGTTTTTT.

The chain recombines TRBV29-1 with TRBJ2-1, with TRBD1 matching 8 bases. CDR1 and CDR2 from the germline V gene are SQVTM and ANQGSEA. V trimming: 8 bases; J trimming: 3 bases; junction bases outside the gene matches: 6. CDR3 length: 13 residues. CDR3 sequence reads: CSIGTGNYNEQFF. Here the CDR3 DNA reads TGCAGCATCGGGACAGGTAACTACAATGAGCAGTTCTTC.

This chain uses TRBV3-1 (or the pseudogene TRBV3-2) with TRBJ1-3; D not certain. The germline V and J ends were trimmed by 1 base and 0 bases, with 10 bases remaining between them. CDR1 is LGHDT, CDR2 YNNKEL, per germline (reference sequence). This CDR3 has 16 residues. CDR3 amino acids: CASSQGERSSGNTIYF. The DNA for the CDR3 is TGTGCCAGCAGCCAAGGAGAGAGAAGCTCTGGAAACACCATATATTTT.

This chain uses TRBV24-1 with TRBJ2-5; no clear D. The CDR3 covers 13 residues. Germline V CDR1 and CDR2: KGHDR, SFDVKD. Trimming pared 4 bases from V and 2 bases from J, leaving 7 bases between. Written as DNA, the CDR3 is TGTGCCACCAGTGACCCGGGTCAAGAGACCCAGTACTTC. As protein: CATSDPGQETQYF.

This clone has more than one count but fewer than ten. V usage is TRBV14 and J usage is TRBJ2-7; TRBD2 aligns across 7 bases. CDR1 is SGHDN, CDR2 FVKESK, per germline. The V segment lost 1 base and the J segment 2 bases; nucleotides outside the gene matches: 14. The CDR3 loop spans 18 amino acids. The CDR3 nucleotides read TGTGCCAGCAGCCAAGGGACTTCTACCGGGGGGACTACCTACGAGCAGTACTTC. Translated, it gives CASSQGTSTGGTTYEQYF.

J is TRBJ1-2 and V is TRBV28; a possible D gene is TRBD1 (6 bases). This CDR3 is 14 amino acids long. Deletions cut 2 bases from V and 6 bases from J, with 13 bases between. The germline gives CDR1 MDHEN, CDR2 SYDVKM. The CDR3 region has the DNA TGTGCCAGCAGTTTAATTTCAGAGGGGGATGGCTACACCTTC. The encoded protein is CASSLISEGDGYTF.

This chain links TRBV10-2 with TRBJ2-2; D is ambiguous. Germline V lookup: CDR1 WSHSY, CDR2 SAAADI. The V gene lost 2 bases and the J gene lost 4 bases, with 14 bases spanning the gap. CDR3 length equals 16 residues. Here the CDR3 DNA reads TGCGCCAGCAGTGAGCGGTTAACCCGAGGCACCGGGGAGCTGTTTTTT. Translated: CASSERLTRGTGELFF.

This sequence joins TRBV10-2 and TRBJ1-5, with D possibly TRBD1 on 5 matching bases. Germline CDR1 reads WSHSY; CDR2 reads SAAADI. The V end lost 3 bases, the J end lost 4 bases, and 10 bases lay between the germline ends. This CDR3 is 14 amino acids long. As DNA, the CDR3 is TGCGCCAGCAGTGAAACCCGGGGGAATCAGCCCCAGCATTTT. It yields the protein CASSETRGNQPQHF.

The DNA of the CDR3 is TGTGCCAGCGGATCTAGCCTTACCTACGAGCAGTACTTC. Protein sequence: CASGSSLTYEQYF. The rearrangement joins TRBV7-2 to TRBJ2-7; tentative D call: TRBD2 (5 bases). The CDR3 consists of 13 residues. CDR1 and CDR2 (germline): SGHTA, FQGNSA. The V end was cut by 8 bases, the J end by 2 bases, with 13 bases between.

The J gene is TRBJ2-4, the V gene TRBV19, with D possibly TRBD2 on 7 matching bases. Trimming shortened V by 0 bases and J by 0 bases, and 15 bases separated the two germline ends. This CDR3 has 18 residues. Germline V gene sequence: CDR1 LNHDA, CDR2 SQIVND (reference sequence). The CDR3 here is CASSIEQGGRGAKNIQYF. CDR3 nucleotide sequence: TGTGCCAGTAGTATAGAACAGGGCGGGAGAGGAGCCAAAAACATTCAGTACTTC.

This rearrangement joins TRBV6-2 or TRBV6-3 to TRBJ2-7; 7 bases align to TRBD1. The CDR3 has 17 amino acids. V lost 2 bases, J lost 1 base, and 11 bases stayed unmatched. Per germline, CDR1 MNHEY and CDR2 SVGEGT. The CDR3 bases are TGTGCCAGCAGTTACGGGATTCTTGGGACAGTATCCTACGAGCAGTACTTC. The encoded protein is CASSYGILGTVSYEQYF.

The chain couples TRBV18 to TRBJ1-3; no definite D call. The germline CDR1 and CDR2 sequences are KGHSH and LQKENI. CDR3 length equals 15 residues. V gave up 3 bases and J gave up 2 bases, with 11 bases separating them. The chain's CDR3 is CASSPLSETGNTIYF. The CDR3, as DNA: TGTGCCAGCTCACCCCTTTCAGAAACTGGAAACACCATATATTTT.

This clone was recorded only once. The rearrangement links TRBV4-2 to TRBJ2-7, with 9 bases that match TRBD2. The DNA matches TRBJ2-1 better at its end, which makes the J call doubtful. This CDR3 has 17 residues. In germline, CDR1 is LGHNA, CDR2 YNFKEQ. The CDR3 region is CASSQDASGRPYNEQFF. The CDR3 bases are TGTGCCAGCAGCCAAGATGCGAGCGGGAGGCCATACAATGAGCAGTTCTTC.

The chain is built from TRBV7-3 and TRBJ2-7; 8 positions match TRBD1. This CDR3 is 14 amino acids long. The V segment lost 2 bases and the J segment 2 bases; nucleotides outside the gene matches: 2. CDR1 is SGHTA, CDR2 FQGTGA, per germline. The CDR3 sequence: CASSLQQGAYEQYF. The DNA of the CDR3 is TGTGCCAGCAGCTTACAACAGGGGGCCTACGAGCAGTACTTC.

The J gene is TRBJ1-2, the V gene TRBV28; 7 bases line up with TRBD1. This CDR3 has 14 amino acids. The germline V gene has CDR1 MDHEN and CDR2 SYDVKM. The V and J ends lost 5 bases and 5 bases, in that order; junction bases with no gene match: 8. CDR3 coding DNA: TGTGCCAGCAGTGTGGACAGGTTGCTTTATGGCTACACCTTC. Encoded protein: CASSVDRLLYGYTF.

V is TRBV6-5 and J is TRBJ2-3, with 14 bases matching TRBD2. CDR3 size: 16 residues. CDR1 MNHEY and CDR2 SVGAGI come from the germline V gene. V lost 0 bases to trimming and J lost 7 bases; unmatched junction nucleotides: 3. This CDR3 reads CASSYSTSGRVNTQYF. The CDR3 DNA follows: TGTGCCAGCAGTTACTCGACTAGCGGGAGGGTGAATACGCAGTATTTT.

The chain carries TRBV13 and TRBJ1-1; 9 nucleotides match TRBD1. J was trimmed by 3 bases and V by 4 bases; bases with no gene match: 12. The CDR3 loop spans 17 amino acids. Germline CDR1 reads PRHDT; CDR2 reads FYEKMQ (reference sequence). CDR3 amino acids: CASSSIQGARYYTEAFF. The DNA of the CDR3 is TGTGCCAGCAGCTCGATACAGGGGGCGCGGTATTACACTGAAGCTTTCTTT.

The V gene is TRBV4-3, the J gene TRBJ1-2, with 12 bases matching TRBD1. This CDR3 region has 17 residues. The germline V gene has CDR1 LGHNA and CDR2 YSLEER. V trimming: 4 bases; J trimming: 4 bases; junction bases outside the gene matches: 10. In DNA, the CDR3 is TGCGCCAGCAGCCGAACCGGGACAGGGGGCTTTGGCTATGGCTACACCTTC. The encoded protein is CASSRTGTGGFGYGYTF.

The J gene is TRBJ1-2, the V gene TRBV28; weak D call: TRBD1 (5 bases). Trimming cost V 8 bases and J 5 bases, with 15 bases left between them. This CDR3 is 13 amino acids long. Germline values: CDR1 MDHEN, CDR2 SYDVKM. CDR3 sequence reads: CASFGARGYGYTF. CDR3 nucleotide sequence: TGTGCCAGCTTTGGGGCCCGGGGGTATGGCTACACCTTC.

The CDR3 region is CASSSRGTGGFRRETQYF. The CDR3 nucleotides read TGTGCCAGCAGTAGTCGAGGGACAGGGGGCTTTCGGCGAGAGACCCAGTACTTC. The J gene is TRBJ2-5, the V gene TRBV5-6; TRBD1 aligns across 12 bases. The CDR3 consists of 18 residues. V shed 5 bases and J 4 bases; nucleotides not matched to a gene: 15. Germline V gene data show CDR1 as SGHDT and CDR2 as YYEEEE.